This T cell receptor beta chain was sequenced during a study of blood T cell repertoires in COVID-19. The germline gives CDR1 LGHDT, CDR2 YNNKEL (reference sequence). This CDR3 region has 16 residues. Losses at the gene ends were 3 bases for V and 1 base for J; bases not matched to a gene: 7. This table comes from immunoSEQ multiplex PCR, and its TCRdb copy is limited to in-frame clones, with some not included. The table lists about 220,000 clones, about 80% of them singletons. This TCR was recovered from a woman between 50 and 59 years old who had been exposed to COVID-19. The rearrangement joins TRBV3-1 (or the pseudogene TRBV3-2) to TRBJ1-1, with TRBD1 matching over 8 bases. Sequencing used PBMCs or T cells enriched from blood (not recorded which). CDR3 protein: CASSHWTGTGNTEAFF. The CDR3 nucleotides are TGTGCCAGCAGCCATTGGACAGGGACGGGGAACACTGAAGCTTTCTTT.